The rows below give T cell receptor beta chains drawn from one sample of a study of T cells in Graves' hyperthyroidism and ophthalmopathy. Each CDR3 protein is one row after TCRdb ran MiXCR on the multiplex PCR reads. The table includes around 420,000 distinct CDR3 sequences, approximately 15% detected once. Sequencing was done on a sample of blood. All receptors come from a woman between 18 and 29 years old with Graves' hyperthyroidism. Each CDR3 is given with its conserved first and last residue. Clone size is not always given. Where it is, it says once, few, many or a class for expanded clones.

J	V	size	CDR3
TRBJ2-1	TRBV6-1	few	CASSSAREQFF
TRBJ1-1	TRBV6-1	many	CASSHSSAMNTEAFF
TRBJ1-2	TRBV3-1	-	CASSQDLARGSGYTF
TRBJ1-5	TRBV5-6	many	CASSRGIDDQPQHF
TRBJ2-1	TRBV29-1	-	CSVEVPTSVHDEQFF
TRBJ2-5	TRBV6-1	many	CASRRTGARETQYF
TRBJ2-1	TRBV20-1	-	CSAESGSRFNEQFF
TRBJ2-1	TRBV15	few	CATSRDAAGGPNEQFF
TRBJ1-1	TRBV4-3	many	CASSQGTGQGGAFF
TRBJ1-6	TRBV6-1	few	CASTPGSGTPLHF
TRBJ1-6	TRBV30	many	CAWSLGARNSPLHF
TRBJ2-6	TRBV28	many	CASSFVGVVGANVLTF
TRBJ1-2	TRBV28	few	CASKRDSLYGYTF
TRBJ2-7	TRBV7-9	-	CASSVEDEQYF
TRBJ2-1	TRBV7-2	once	CASSPRQGFGINEQFF
TRBJ2-6	TRBV5-4	-	CASSGTGFGANVLTF
TRBJ1-1	TRBV9	-	CASSIEPLNTEAFF
TRBJ1-1	TRBV15	many	CATSKHGDTEAFF
TRBJ2-1	TRBV27	many	CASRYRTSGHSYNEQFF
TRBJ1-1	TRBV28	many	CASVGSEPLKAFF
TRBJ1-5	TRBV12-3/TRBV12-4	many	CASSVQGVRQPQHF
TRBJ1-5	TRBV12-3/TRBV12-4	-	CASSLEQGNNQPQHF
TRBJ2-7	TRBV5-1	many	CASRGLGSYEQYF
TRBJ2-2	TRBV12-3/TRBV12-4	many	CALGSSGLNTGELFF
TRBJ2-1	TRBV7-2	many	CASSSDRGFNYNEQFF
TRBJ1-2	TRBV5-1	many	CASSATGTGTEYGYTF
TRBJ2-5	TRBV6-1	-	CASKMQASGQETQYF
TRBJ2-1	TRBV28	many	CASSPGPGASYNEQFF
TRBJ2-3	TRBV6-4	many	CASSDSQGADTQYF
TRBJ2-3	TRBV9	few	CASSVSREGTDTQYF
TRBJ2-7	TRBV7-2	-	CASSWTSGRTYEQYF
TRBJ2-2	TRBV5-1	many	CASSLNLGPGELFF
TRBJ2-3	TRBV11-2	many	CASSPAAGWDTQYF
TRBJ1-1	TRBV29-1	-	CSVTLGGVMNTEAFF
TRBJ1-1	TRBV28	many	CASRNSRWLGLGPNTEAFF
TRBJ2-2	TRBV11-2	-	CATPGTLTGGELFF
TRBJ2-5	TRBV11-2	many	CASSRRTGRVETQYF
TRBJ2-7	TRBV2	many	CASTPRRGLHEQYF